This is a list of T cell receptor beta chains from one sample in a study of chemoradiotherapy in HPV16-positive cancers. Method: immunoSEQ multiplex PCR; TCRdb's copy keeps in-frame clones and lacks some. This table has some 11,000 clones, roughly 76% appearing once. The sample was collected from a patient who underwent chemoradiotherapy. These receptors came from a human donor with HPV-associated anogenital cancer. CDR3s include the opening cysteine and the closing phenylalanine or tryptophan. D genes are given only for firm matches. Expanded clones are given a class, and other clones once, few, many or no size at all.

clone_size,d_call,cdr3_length,v_call,j_call,cdr3_aa,cdr3_nt
NA,NA,15,TRBV7-9,TRBJ2-7,CASSPGLSSSYEQYF,TGTGCCAGCAGCCCGGGACTCTCGAGCTCCTACGAGCAGTACTTC
NA,TRBD2,15,TRBV5-1,TRBJ2-2,CASSETSGGTGELFF,TGCGCCAGCAGCGAAACTAGCGGGGGGACCGGGGAGCTGTTTTTT
NA,NA,17,TRBV29-1,TRBJ2-7,CSVRIKPGTLESYEQYF,TGCAGCGTACGAATCAAACCCGGGACACTGGAGAGCTACGAGCAGTACTTC
few,NA,12,TRBV29-1,TRBJ1-2,CSVVGHKEGYTF,TGCAGCGTTGTGGGTCACAAGGAAGGCTACACCTTC
NA,TRBD1,14,TRBV5-8,TRBJ1-3,CASSLQGAGNTIYF,TGTGCCAGCAGCTTGCAGGGGGCTGGAAACACCATATATTTT
NA,NA,15,TRBV7-2,TRBJ1-2,CASSSPGHQQNGYTF,TGTGCCAGCAGCTCGCCGGGACACCAACAGAATGGCTACACCTTC
NA,NA,11,TRBV30,TRBJ1-1,CAQGYGTEAFF,TGTGCCCAGGGGTATGGCACTGAAGCTTTCTTT
NA,TRBD1,15,TRBV19,TRBJ1-1,CASSPSRDRGTEAFF,TGTGCCAGTAGCCCTAGCCGGGACAGGGGAACTGAAGCTTTCTTT
few,TRBD1,15,TRBV6-1,TRBJ1-1,CASSRDRIMNTEAFF,TGTGCCAGCAGTAGGGACAGAATAATGAACACTGAAGCTTTCTTT
NA,TRBD2,14,TRBV5-4,TRBJ2-3,CASSRPGGEDTQYF,TGTGCCAGCAGCCGCCCGGGGGGGGAGGATACGCAGTATTTT
NA,NA,13,TRBV6-5,TRBJ2-3,CASSRGSTDTQYF,TGTGCCAGCAGCCGCGGGAGCACAGATACGCAGTATTTT
NA,NA,13,TRBV29-1,TRBJ2-2,CSVYPGSTGELFF,TGCAGCGTTTATCCAGGGAGCACCGGGGAGCTGTTTTTT
NA,NA,15,TRBV6-1,TRBJ1-6,CASSPAGTNFSPLHF,TGTGCCAGCAGTCCCGCCGGGACGAATTTTTCACCCCTCCACTTT
NA,NA,16,TRBV5-4,TRBJ2-1,CASRDDLSSSYNEQFF,TGTGCCAGCAGGGATGACTTATCGAGCTCCTACAATGAGCAGTTCTTC
NA,TRBD2,16,TRBV27,TRBJ2-7,CASSLSASGAKYEQYF,TGTGCCAGCAGTTTATCGGCTAGCGGGGCCAAATACGAGCAGTACTTC
NA,NA,14,TRBV7-6,TRBJ2-2,CASSLVVLTGELFF,TGTGCCAGCAGCTTAGTAGTGTTAACCGGGGAGCTGTTTTTT
NA,TRBD1,15,TRBV14,TRBJ2-7,CASSQLRGLISEQYF,TGTGCCAGCAGCCAATTAAGGGGGCTGATCAGCGAGCAGTACTTC
NA,NA,17,TRBV7-3,TRBJ2-3,CASSLEGPHYFTDTQYF,TGTGCCAGCAGCTTAGAGGGGCCCCATTATTTCACAGATACGCAGTATTTT
NA,TRBD2,14,TRBV2,TRBJ2-5,CATGGLAGEGTQYF,TGTGCCACGGGGGGACTAGCGGGGGAAGGGACCCAGTACTTC
few,NA,14,TRBV27,TRBJ2-6,CASSRSSGANVLTF,TGTGCCAGCAGCCGGAGCTCTGGGGCCAACGTCCTGACTTTC
NA,TRBD2,16,TRBV7-6,TRBJ2-3,CASSLITGGRTDTQYF,TGTGCCAGCAGCTTAATTACGGGGGGGCGCACAGATACGCAGTATTTT
NA,NA,16,TRBV4-2,TRBJ1-3,CASRRGAGSSGNTIYF,TGTGCCAGCAGACGTGGAGCGGGGAGCTCTGGAAACACCATATATTTT
once,TRBD2,19,TRBV4-2,TRBJ2-3,CASSQEGTSGGAWTDTQYF,TGTGCCAGCAGCCAAGAGGGGACTAGCGGGGGGGCGTGGACAGATACGCAGTATTTT
NA,NA,13,TRBV7-8,TRBJ2-1,CASSGYVEGEQFF,TGTGCCAGCAGCGGATATGTAGAGGGTGAGCAGTTCTTC
once,TRBD2,16,TRBV5-8,TRBJ2-7,CASSFLAGGPSYEQYF,TGTGCCAGCAGCTTTTTAGCGGGAGGGCCATCCTACGAGCAGTACTTC
few,NA,14,TRBV18,TRBJ1-2,CASSRDGADYGYTF,TGTGCCAGCTCAAGGGACGGAGCAGACTATGGCTACACCTTC
once,TRBD1,15,TRBV6-5,TRBJ1-4,CASSKGQGLNEKLFF,TGTGCCAGCAGTAAAGGACAGGGTCTAAATGAAAAACTGTTTTTT
NA,TRBD1,14,TRBV27,TRBJ2-7,CASSIYRGPYEQYF,TGTGCCAGCAGTATTTACAGGGGGCCCTACGAGCAGTACTTC
NA,NA,12,TRBV7-2,TRBJ1-1,CASSFQGTEAFF,TGTGCCAGCAGCTTCCAAGGAACTGAAGCTTTCTTT
NA,NA,14,TRBV21-1,TRBJ2-7,CASSRGDSSYEQYF,TGTGCCAGCAGCAGGGGGGACAGTTCCTACGAGCAGTACTTC
NA,TRBD2,15,TRBV11-2,TRBJ2-1,CASSLERGGFNEQFF,TGTGCCAGCAGCTTGGAGCGGGGGGGATTCAATGAGCAGTTCTTC
NA,NA,10,TRBV29-1,TRBJ2-1,CSVGDVGQFF,TGCAGCGTTGGGGATGTCGGGCAGTTCTTC
NA,NA,15,TRBV27,TRBJ2-2,CASSLKVRGTGELFF,TGTGCCAGCAGTTTAAAGGTCCGAGGCACCGGGGAGCTGTTTTTT
NA,NA,15,TRBV7-9,TRBJ2-7,CASSLLTGQGNEQYF,TGTGCCAGCAGCTTACTCACAGGTCAAGGAAACGAGCAGTACTTC
once,TRBD1,15,TRBV9,TRBJ2-5,CASSPRTGAAETQYF,TGTGCCAGCAGCCCGCGGACAGGGGCCGCAGAGACCCAGTACTTC
NA,NA,17,TRBV18,TRBJ1-5,CASSPPRGGIGNQPQHF,TGTGCCAGCTCACCACCCAGGGGAGGGATCGGCAATCAGCCCCAGCATTTT
NA,NA,13,TRBV4-3,TRBJ2-2,CASSQDRLSELFF,TGCGCCAGCAGCCAAGATCGCCTGTCGGAGCTGTTTTTT
once,TRBD2,16,TRBV27,TRBJ2-7,CASWGGETNPTYEQYF,TGTGCCAGTTGGGGGGGGGAGACAAATCCTACCTACGAGCAGTACTTC
NA,NA,17,TRBV10-1,TRBJ1-4,CASRSLPQVTPNEKLFF,TGCGCCAGCAGGTCCCTACCCCAGGTCACCCCTAATGAAAAACTGTTTTTT
NA,NA,12,TRBV7-9,TRBJ1-6,CASSADNSPLHF,TGTGCCAGCAGCGCCGATAATTCACCCCTCCACTTT
NA,TRBD2,14,TRBV27,TRBJ2-2,CTSGLAVRTGELFF,TGTACCAGCGGACTAGCGGTGCGCACCGGGGAGCTGTTTTTT
NA,NA,11,TRBV18,TRBJ2-5,CASSPLQTQYF,TGTGCCAGCTCACCCCTCCAGACCCAGTACTTC
NA,NA,15,TRBV5-5,TRBJ1-6,CASSPWDGHNSPLHF,TGTGCCAGCAGCCCCTGGGACGGGCATAATTCACCCCTCCACTTT
NA,TRBD1,16,TRBV4-1,TRBJ2-5,CASSQAWVGGRETQYF,TGCGCCAGCAGCCAAGCTTGGGTAGGGGGCCGAGAGACCCAGTACTTC
NA,NA,14,TRBV15,TRBJ2-1,CATSRVGGHNEQFF,TGTGCCACCAGCAGAGTGGGTGGACACAATGAGCAGTTCTTC
NA,TRBD1,17,TRBV25-1,TRBJ2-6,CASSERTGGTGANVLTF,TGTGCCAGCAGTGAAAGGACAGGGGGGACCGGGGCCAACGTCCTGACTTTC
NA,NA,14,TRBV6-1,TRBJ1-2,CASSESGEGYGYTF,TGTGCCAGCAGTGAATCAGGGGAAGGCTATGGCTACACCTTC
NA,NA,18,TRBV21-1,TRBJ1-6,CASSQAPLNPKPNSPLHF,TGTGCCAGCAGCCAGGCACCTTTGAACCCCAAGCCCAATTCACCCCTCCACTTT